The source of this T cell receptor beta chain is a study of blood T cells in healthy people across ages. Overall study results and limits: Whereas aged donors had fewer naive CD4+ cells, long-lived donors had more of them and higher diversity.

Sample-barcoded 5' priming and a J-beta primer mix drove a second PCR of about 7 to 12 cycles. In TCRdb, the 5' RACE reads were re-called with MiXCR into one record per CDR3 protein. This sample has about 680,000 distinct CDR3 sequences; 45% to 50% occur once, and the top ten carry roughly a third. Remarks on this clonotype: Its antigen is unknown.

The CDR3 sequence is 16 residues long. Trimming removed 7 bases from V and 1 base from J; junction bases left unmatched: 12. Germline values: CDR1 MDHEN, CDR2 SYDVKM. This TCR was recovered from a woman aged 55-69 years in good health. This chain uses TRBV28 with TRBJ1-2; 7 bases agree with TRBD1. Material: blood. CDR3 protein: CASTADRDAFNYGYTF. In DNA form, the CDR3 reads TGTGCCAGCACCGCCGACAGGGACGCCTTTAACTATGGCTACACCTTC.